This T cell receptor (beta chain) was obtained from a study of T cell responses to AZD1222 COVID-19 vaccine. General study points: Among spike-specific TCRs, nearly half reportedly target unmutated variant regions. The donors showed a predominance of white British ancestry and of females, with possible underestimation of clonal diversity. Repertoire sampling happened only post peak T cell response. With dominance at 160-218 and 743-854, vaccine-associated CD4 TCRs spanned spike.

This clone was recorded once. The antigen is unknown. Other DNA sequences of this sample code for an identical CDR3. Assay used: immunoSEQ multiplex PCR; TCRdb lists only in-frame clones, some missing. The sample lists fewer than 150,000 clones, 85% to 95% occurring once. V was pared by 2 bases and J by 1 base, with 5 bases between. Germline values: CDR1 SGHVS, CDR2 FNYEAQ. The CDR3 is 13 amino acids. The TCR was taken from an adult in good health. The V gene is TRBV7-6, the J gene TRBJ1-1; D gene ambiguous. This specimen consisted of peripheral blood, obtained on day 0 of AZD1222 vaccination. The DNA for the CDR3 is TGTGCCAGCAGCTTAAGAGGGAACACTGAAGCTTTCTTT. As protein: CASSLRGNTEAFF.